The rows below give T cell receptor beta chains drawn from one sample of a study of neurological immune-mediated disorders. MiXCR, applied by TCRdb to the 5' RACE reads, yields one record per CDR3 protein. The repertoire holds approximately 50,000 distinct CDR3 sequences, around 5.3% seen once, with less than 1.5% in the top ten. Sequences were obtained from CD4+ T cells from blood. Receptors were obtained from a woman aged 18-29 years with multiple sclerosis. Both conserved end residues are part of each CDR3. The order of the fields is D gene, V gene, clone size, J gene, CDR3 protein, CDR3 DNA. A D gene is named only where the DNA matches it firmly. Some rows have no size entry. The others give once, few or many, or a class for an expanded clone.

d_gene: TRBD1
v_gene: TRBV9
abundance: many
j_gene: TRBJ2-2
CDR3aa: CASSVEGASGSGELFF
CDR3nt: TGTGCCAGCAGCGTAGAGGGGGCATCAGGTTCCGGGGAGCTGTTTTTT

d_gene: TRBD2
v_gene: TRBV7-9
abundance: .
j_gene: TRBJ2-5
CDR3aa: CASSLTLTSSTPRETQYF
CDR3nt: TGTGCCAGCAGCCTAACTTTGACTAGCTCGACCCCGCGAGAGACCCAGTACTTC

d_gene: TRBD1
v_gene: TRBV25-1
abundance: .
j_gene: TRBJ1-1
CDR3aa: CASSYGAGTAEAFF
CDR3nt: TGTGCCAGCAGTTACGGGGCCGGGACAGCTGAAGCTTTCTTT

d_gene: TRBD2
v_gene: TRBV7-8
abundance: many
j_gene: TRBJ2-7
CDR3aa: CASSHWEGYEQYF
CDR3nt: TGTGCCAGCAGCCACTGGGAGGGCTACGAGCAGTACTTC

d_gene: TRBD1
v_gene: TRBV9
abundance: many
j_gene: TRBJ2-2
CDR3aa: CASSGGAGGIGELFF
CDR3nt: TGTGCCAGCAGCGGGGGAGCAGGGGGCATCGGGGAGCTGTTTTTT

d_gene: .
v_gene: TRBV5-1
abundance: many
j_gene: TRBJ2-7
CDR3aa: CASSLQQGYEQYF
CDR3nt: TGCGCCAGCAGCTTGCAACAGGGCTACGAGCAGTACTTC

d_gene: .
v_gene: TRBV5-1
abundance: many
j_gene: TRBJ2-3
CDR3aa: CASSLVVTDTQYF
CDR3nt: TGCGCCAGCAGCTTGGTCGTTACAGATACGCAGTATTTT

d_gene: TRBD1
v_gene: TRBV6-5
abundance: few
j_gene: TRBJ2-1
CDR3aa: CASRLRDRAIIEQFF
CDR3nt: TGTGCCAGCAGACTCCGGGACAGGGCCATCATTGAGCAGTTCTTC

d_gene: .
v_gene: TRBV5-1
abundance: many
j_gene: TRBJ1-1
CDR3aa: CASSLDGFPSGEAFF
CDR3nt: TGCGCCAGCAGCTTGGACGGGTTTCCCAGTGGTGAAGCTTTCTTT

d_gene: .
v_gene: TRBV20-1
abundance: many
j_gene: TRBJ1-5
CDR3aa: CSARRQNQPQHF
CDR3nt: TGCAGTGCCCGGCGTCAGAATCAGCCCCAGCATTTT

d_gene: TRBD2
v_gene: TRBV5-1
abundance: many
j_gene: TRBJ2-5
CDR3aa: CASSLGLAGIGETQYF
CDR3nt: TGCGCCAGCAGCTTGGGACTAGCGGGGATCGGAGAGACCCAGTACTTC

d_gene: .
v_gene: TRBV14
abundance: many
j_gene: TRBJ2-3
CDR3aa: CASSRQRISTDTQYF
CDR3nt: TGTGCCAGCAGCCGGCAGCGGATTAGCACAGATACGCAGTATTTT

d_gene: .
v_gene: TRBV29-1
abundance: many
j_gene: TRBJ1-2
CDR3aa: CSVLEQGTSNYGYTF
CDR3nt: TGCAGCGTGTTGGAACAGGGAACTTCTAACTATGGCTACACCTTC

d_gene: .
v_gene: TRBV24-1
abundance: many
j_gene: TRBJ2-1
CDR3aa: CATSDQTVNSYNEQFF
CDR3nt: TGTGCCACCAGTGATCAGACAGTGAACTCCTACAATGAGCAGTTCTTC

d_gene: .
v_gene: TRBV7-8
abundance: many
j_gene: TRBJ1-5
CDR3aa: CASSTRQDSNQPQHF
CDR3nt: TGTGCCAGCAGCACCCGACAGGATAGCAATCAGCCCCAGCATTTT

d_gene: TRBD1
v_gene: TRBV30
abundance: many
j_gene: TRBJ2-5
CDR3aa: CAWNRRGGEETQYF
CDR3nt: TGTGCCTGGAACCGACGAGGGGGCGAAGAGACCCAGTACTTC

d_gene: TRBD2
v_gene: TRBV20-1
abundance: many
j_gene: TRBJ2-5
CDR3aa: CSAPGTRLRETQYF
CDR3nt: TGCAGTGCACCCGGGACTAGACTCCGAGAGACCCAGTACTTC

d_gene: .
v_gene: TRBV20-1
abundance: many
j_gene: TRBJ2-5
CDR3aa: CSASGETETQYF
CDR3nt: TGCAGTGCCTCGGGGGAGACGGAGACCCAGTACTTC

d_gene: .
v_gene: TRBV20-1
abundance: few
j_gene: TRBJ2-3
CDR3aa: CSAPRESDTQYF
CDR3nt: TGCAGTGCCCCCCGAGAGTCAGATACGCAGTATTTT

d_gene: .
v_gene: TRBV5-5
abundance: many
j_gene: TRBJ2-1
CDR3aa: CASTQTPGENNEQFF
CDR3nt: TGTGCCAGCACCCAAACCCCGGGAGAAAACAATGAGCAGTTCTTC

d_gene: .
v_gene: TRBV7-6
abundance: many
j_gene: TRBJ1-5
CDR3aa: CASSLEMGQPQHF
CDR3nt: TGTGCCAGCAGCTTAGAGATGGGTCAGCCCCAGCATTTT

d_gene: .
v_gene: TRBV5-6
abundance: many
j_gene: TRBJ2-1
CDR3aa: CASSLDTREYNEQFF
CDR3nt: TGTGCCAGCAGCTTGGACACTCGCGAATACAATGAGCAGTTCTTC

d_gene: TRBD2
v_gene: TRBV28
abundance: few
j_gene: TRBJ2-1
CDR3aa: CASSLTPPGGAYNEQFF
CDR3nt: TGTGCCAGCAGTTTGACGCCCCCCGGGGGGGCCTACAATGAGCAGTTCTTC

d_gene: .
v_gene: TRBV20-1
abundance: many
j_gene: TRBJ1-4
CDR3aa: CSATTGSLKKLFF
CDR3nt: TGCAGTGCAACCACAGGGAGTCTCAAAAAACTGTTTTTT

d_gene: .
v_gene: TRBV5-4
abundance: .
j_gene: TRBJ2-7
CDR3aa: CASSLDARSSYEQYF
CDR3nt: TGTGCCAGCAGCTTGGATGCTAGGAGCTCCTACGAGCAGTACTTC

d_gene: .
v_gene: TRBV10-3
abundance: .
j_gene: TRBJ1-1
CDR3aa: CAISGVQPEKNTEAFF
CDR3nt: TGTGCCATCAGTGGGGTCCAGCCGGAAAAAAACACTGAAGCTTTCTTT